One and the same sample provided the 27 T cell receptor beta chains below, sequenced in a study of blood T cell repertoires in COVID-19. Here immunoSEQ multiplex PCR was the method, and the copy in TCRdb shows in-frame clones only, minus some. The sample includes a few hundred thousand clones, approximately 86% of them seen just once. The specimen sequenced was PBMCs or T cells enriched from blood (not recorded which). Receptors originate from a woman between 18 and 30 years old who had recovered from COVID-19.

The CDR3 nucleotides read TGTGCCAGCAGCTTAAATGTTGGAGGGAGGGGCTACACCTTC. Its protein product is CASSLNVGGRGYTF. The gene calls are TRBV7-2 and TRBJ1-2; no firm D call. CDR3 length: 14 amino acids. Germline loops: CDR1 SGHTA, CDR2 FQGNSA. The ends were cut back, 2 bases at V and 8 bases at J, with 15 bases in the middle.

This clone has just one count. The rearrangement joins TRBV7-8 to TRBJ2-7, with D perhaps matching TRBD2 (6 bases). V was trimmed by 1 base and J by 4 bases, leaving 17 bases between them. Germline-derived CDR1 and CDR2 are SGHVS and FQNEAQ. The CDR3 has 16 amino acids. The CDR3 bases are TGTGCCAGCAGCTTAGTGTGGGGGGACTTAGGATACGAGCAGTACTTC. Translating it yields CASSLVWGDLGYEQYF.

The V and J genes are TRBV4-1 and TRBJ2-2; D gene ambiguous. From germline, CDR1 is MGHRA and CDR2 YSYEKL. The CDR3 is made up of 14 amino acids. Trimming took off 0 bases at V and 4 bases at J, with 6 bases between the two ends. The CDR3 reads CASSQDPGTGELFF. The CDR3 DNA follows: TGCGCCAGCAGCCAAGATCCGGGCACCGGGGAGCTGTTTTTT.

This chain connects TRBV5-1 to TRBJ1-4; 8 bases agree with TRBD1. Germline assignment: CDR1 SGHRS and CDR2 YFSETQ. J gave up 5 bases and V 2 bases, and 5 bases lay outside the gene matches. The CDR3 runs to 15 residues. The CDR3 region is CASSLTTGGNEKLFF. DNA of the CDR3: TGCGCCAGCAGCTTAACCACAGGGGGAAATGAAAAACTGTTTTTT.

The rearrangement links TRBV28 to TRBJ2-7, with 7 positions matching TRBD2. V lost 3 bases to trimming and J lost 5 bases; unmatched junction nucleotides: 10. Germline CDR1 reads MDHEN; CDR2 reads SYDVKM. This CDR3 spans 15 amino acids. In DNA form, the CDR3 reads TGTGCCAGCAGTTTCGGGGGGTCGGAGTCCCACGAGCAGTACTTC. Encoded protein: CASSFGGSESHEQYF.

The chain couples TRBV15 to TRBJ2-2, with 10 bases aligning to TRBD2. Germline lookup yields CDR1 LNHNV and CDR2 YYDKDF (reference sequence). The CDR3 spans 19 residues. With 2 bases clipped from V and 6 bases from J, the junction kept 15 bases outside the gene matches. In nucleotides, the CDR3 is TGTGCCACCAGCAGAATATTTCTGGCTAGCGGGAGAAGAGCCGGGGAGCTGTTTTTT. Encoded protein: CATSRIFLASGRRAGELFF.

The V and J genes are TRBV28 and TRBJ1-3, with 7 positions matching TRBD1. There are 15 residues in the CDR3. Germline V lookup: CDR1 MDHEN, CDR2 SYDVKM. The trim removed 5 bases at V and 9 bases at J, leaving 13 bases unmatched. The chain's CDR3 is CASSEEDRVFGTIYF. CDR3 DNA: TGTGCCAGCAGTGAAGAAGACAGGGTTTTCGGCACCATATATTTT.

This clone was seen once. The chain employs TRBV15 and TRBJ2-7, with 9 bases matching TRBD1. V dropped 6 bases and J dropped 2; count of bases not matched to a gene: 5. The CDR3 length is 14 residues. Germline V gene sequence: CDR1 LNHNV, CDR2 YYDKDF (reference sequence). The CDR3 DNA sequence: TGTGCCACCAGTACCGGGACAGGGCCCTACGAGCAGTACTTC. Translating gives CATSTGTGPYEQYF.

The chain uses TRBV30 and TRBJ1-2; 8 bases fit TRBD1. The CDR3 covers 16 residues. CDR1 and CDR2 (germline): GTSNPN, SVGIG (reference sequence). The trim removed 1 base at V and 4 bases at J, leaving 11 bases unmatched. The CDR3 loop reads CAWSESTGGHPYGYTF. CDR3 nucleotide sequence: TGTGCCTGGAGTGAATCTACAGGGGGGCACCCCTATGGCTACACCTTC. The complete variable domain, with remaining parts taken from reference TRBV30 and TRBJ1-2, reads SQTIHQWPATLVQPVGSPLSLECTVEGTSNPNLYWYRQAAGRGLQLLFYSVGIGQISSEVPQNLSASRPQDRQFILSSKKLLLSDSGFYLCAWSESTGGHPYGYTFGSGTRLTVV.

The gene calls are TRBV28 and TRBJ2-1; the match to TRBD2 covers 7 bases. The germline V gene has CDR1 MDHEN and CDR2 SYDVKM. J gave up 4 bases and V 5 bases, and 2 bases lay outside the gene matches. The CDR3 covers 13 residues. The CDR3 loop reads CASSSGTYNEQFF. In nucleotides, the CDR3 is TGTGCCAGCAGTAGCGGGACTTACAATGAGCAGTTCTTC.

The V gene is TRBV7-8, the J gene TRBJ2-4, with 8 bases aligning to TRBD2. Per germline, CDR1 SGHVS and CDR2 FQNEAQ. V was pared by 5 bases and J by 10 bases, with 10 bases of the junction left unmatched. The CDR3 is made up of 14 amino acids. CDR3 nucleotide sequence: TGTGCCAGCAGCCGAGTCGCGGGGGGCGGGATTCAGTACTTC. It is translated as CASSRVAGGGIQYF.

The gene calls are TRBV11-2 and TRBJ1-2; D remains unclear. The CDR3 totals 12 residues. CDR1 and CDR2 (germline): SGHAT, FQNNGV. Trimming cost V 4 bases and J 7 bases, with 10 bases left between them. DNA for the CDR3: TGTGCCAGCAGCTCGATTCTAGTTGGCTACACCTTC. Encoded protein: CASSSILVGYTF.

This chain joins TRBV28 and TRBJ1-2; 8 bases line up with TRBD1. V trimming: 3 bases; J trimming: 9 bases; junction bases outside the gene matches: 3. Germline assignment: CDR1 MDHEN and CDR2 SYDVKM. The CDR3 runs 12 residues. In nucleotides, the CDR3 is TGTGCCAGCAGTTTTGGCAGGGGGCGCTACACCTTC. Translating it yields CASSFGRGRYTF.

The chain is built from TRBV2 and TRBJ1-4; D is perhaps TRBD1 (6 bases). Deletions cut 4 bases from V and 8 bases from J, with 17 bases between. This CDR3 region has 15 residues. Germline-derived CDR1 and CDR2 are SNHLY and FYNNEI. The CDR3 bases are TGTGCCAGCAGTGGGGTACAGGGCCCTCGAGAAAAACTGTTTTTT. Its translation: CASSGVQGPREKLFF.

The chain couples TRBV5-1 to TRBJ2-7, with 7 bases identical to TRBD2. The CDR3 is made up of 13 amino acids. Germline assignment: CDR1 SGHRS and CDR2 YFSETQ. The V and J ends lost 3 bases and 6 bases, in that order; junction bases with no gene match: 6. CDR3 loop: CASSSGSGGEQYF. As DNA, the CDR3 is TGCGCCAGCAGCTCCGGGTCGGGAGGCGAGCAGTACTTC.

The rearrangement joins TRBV20-1 to TRBJ1-1; D is undetermined. This CDR3 contains 10 residues. V gave up 3 bases and J gave up 11 bases, with 10 bases separating them. Per germline, CDR1 DFQATT and CDR2 SNEGSKA (reference sequence). The CDR3 reads CSASIVRAFF. CDR3 bases: TGCAGTGCTAGCATCGTCCGGGCTTTCTTT.

This chain uses TRBV19 with TRBJ2-5, with TRBD1 matching 10 bases. CDR1 and CDR2 (germline): LNHDA, SQIVND (reference sequence). CDR3 length: 16 residues. V dropped 3 bases and J dropped 0; count of bases not matched to a gene: 4. Here the CDR3 DNA reads TGTGCCAGTAGTATGGGGGACAGGGGTTACCAAGAGACCCAGTACTTC. Its translation is CASSMGDRGYQETQYF. Filled out from reference TRBV19 and TRBJ2-5, the complete variable domain reads DGGITQSPKYLFRKEGQNVTLSCEQNLNHDAMYWYRQDPGQGLRLIYYSQIVNDFQKGDIAEGYSVSREKKESFPLTVTSAQKNPTAFYLCASSMGDRGYQETQYFGPGTRLLVL.

J is TRBJ1-1 and V is TRBV11-1; possibly TRBD1 for D (6 bases). CDR1 is SGHAT and CDR2 is FQDESV in the germline V gene (reference sequence). CDR3 length equals 14 residues. V lost 8 bases, J lost 4 bases, and 17 bases lay in between. The DNA of the CDR3 is TGTGCCAGCTGGCGGGGGGCAGGCGGCACTGAAGCTTTCTTT. This translates into CASWRGAGGTEAFF.

V is TRBV5-5 and J is TRBJ1-5; D possibly corresponds to TRBD1 (6 bases). This CDR3 region has 16 residues. Germline-derived CDR1 and CDR2 are SGHKS and YYEKEE (reference sequence). Trimming took off 0 bases at V and 3 bases at J, with 13 bases between the two ends. The CDR3 DNA sequence: TGTGCCAGCAGCTTGGATAGGGGGTCCGTCAATCAGCCCCAGCATTTT. Translation gives CASSLDRGSVNQPQHF.

This clone was observed a handful of times. The CDR3: CAITGDRGPDSPLHF. The CDR3 nucleotides read TGTGCCATCACCGGGGACAGGGGTCCGGATTCACCCCTCCACTTT. The gene calls are TRBV10-3 and TRBJ1-6; 10 nucleotides match TRBD1. Germline CDR1 ENHRY, CDR2 SYGVKD. The CDR3 length is 15 residues. With 7 bases clipped from V and 8 bases from J, the junction kept 8 bases outside the gene matches.

The rearrangement uses TRBV29-1 and TRBJ1-5; possible D gene TRBD1, 5 bases. CDR3 length: 13 residues. Trimming shortened V by 3 bases and J by 5 bases, and 11 bases separated the two germline ends. Germline values: CDR1 SQVTM, CDR2 ANQGSEA. CDR3 sequence (DNA): TGCAGCGTTGAGGTCCAGGGTGATCAGCCCCAGCATTTT. Amino acids: CSVEVQGDQPQHF.

The V and J genes are TRBV7-2 and TRBJ2-7, with 7 bases that match TRBD2. CDR1 and CDR2 from the germline V gene are SGHTA and FQGNSA. V lost 1 base to trimming and J lost 4 bases; unmatched junction nucleotides: 7. CDR3 length equals 15 residues. CDR3 DNA sequence: TGTGCCAGCAGCTTAGATCCTAGCGGCTGGTACGAGCAGTACTTC. This translates into CASSLDPSGWYEQYF.

The J gene is TRBJ1-3, the V gene TRBV7-2; 8 nucleotides align to TRBD1. CDR3 length equals 18 residues. The V gene's germline CDR1 is SGHTA and CDR2 FQGNSA. V was pared by 1 base and J by 0 bases, with 8 bases of the junction left unmatched. The CDR3 protein is CASSLGGTGLLSGNTIYF. The DNA of the CDR3 is TGTGCCAGCAGCTTAGGGGGGACAGGACTTCTCTCTGGAAACACCATATATTTT.

Here the CDR3 DNA reads TGCGCCAGCAGCCAACTCAACCGGGACAGGGTGATCAATGAGCAGTTCTTC. Amino acid sequence: CASSQLNRDRVINEQFF. The chain couples TRBV4-3 to TRBJ2-1; 9 bases fit TRBD1. With V trimmed by 2 bases and J by 6 bases, 11 bases remained unmatched. CDR1 and CDR2 (germline): LGHNA, YSLEER. This CDR3 has 17 residues.

The chain's CDR3 is CATSRRAGAGANVLTF. CDR3 coding DNA: TGTGCCACCAGCAGACGCGCCGGGGCTGGGGCCAACGTCCTGACTTTC. This chain links TRBV15 with TRBJ2-6, with TRBD2 as a possible D gene (5 bases). V gave up 2 bases and J gave up 2 bases, with 10 bases separating them. This CDR3 contains 16 residues. Germline loops: CDR1 LNHNV, CDR2 YYDKDF (reference sequence).

The count of this clone is one. This sample includes further DNA sequences coding for the same CDR3. The chain recombines TRBV11-2 with TRBJ1-1; TRBD1 aligns across 7 bases. The length of the CDR3 is 14 residues. The ends lost 5 bases at V and 5 bases at J; junction bases unmatched: 8. Germline CDR1 is SGHAT and CDR2 is FQNNGV. CDR3 amino acids: CASSTRQGGTEAFF. In DNA form, the CDR3 reads TGTGCCAGCAGCACACGACAGGGAGGAACTGAAGCTTTCTTT.

This clone was observed a single time. The chain employs TRBV19 and TRBJ1-1, with a possible D match to TRBD1 (6 bases). Germline V lookup: CDR1 LNHDA, CDR2 SQIVND (reference sequence). This CDR3 region has 14 residues. Trimming removed 5 bases at V and 4 bases at J, with 14 bases between. This chain's CDR3 is CASSETGLGTEAFF. The CDR3 region has the DNA TGTGCCAGTAGTGAGACAGGTCTAGGCACTGAAGCTTTCTTT.